This TCR beta chain was recovered during a study of cytomegalovirus exposure and HLA in healthy donors. Germline loops: CDR1 SGHDT, CDR2 YYEEEE. The V end lost 4 bases, the J end lost 5 bases, and 18 bases lay between the germline ends. CDR3 size: 15 residues. Only a few counts were recorded for this clone. The donors (healthy individuals) were bone marrow donors. Sampled while nominally healthy, donors likely had unrecorded immune exposures. The PCR made use of 60 Vbeta and 13 Jbeta primers. Produced via immunoSEQ multiplex PCR; TCRdb's table is partial and in-frame only. Of 270,000 or so clones in the sample, roughly 89% were seen once.

Sequencing used PBMCs. The chain has TRBV5-6 and TRBJ1-1; TRBD1 might be the D (6 bases). The receptor's source is a middle-aged man in good health and CMV-seropositive. CDR3 in DNA: TGTGCCAGCAGCCACATAATGACAGGTAATACTGAAGCTTTCTTT. Protein product: CASSHIMTGNTEAFF.